A single sample gave rise to the 19 T cell receptor beta chains below, sequenced in a study of shared clonotypes between healthy human individuals. Only in-frame clones appear in the TCRdb table, and some are missing; sequencing was by immunoSEQ multiplex PCR. The table lists about 980,000 clones, about three quarters of them singletons, with over 1.3% in the top ten. The sample consisted of memory CD4+ T cells sorted from blood. Regarding subset: CD45RA-negative fraction. These receptors were collected from a man between 18 and 29 years old in good health.

The chain employs TRBV2 and TRBJ1-5, with TRBD1 matching over 9 bases. The germline gives CDR1 SNHLY, CDR2 FYNNEI. The CDR3 is 14 residues long. V lost 5 bases and J lost 4; bases outside the gene matches: 3. The chain's CDR3 is CASSTDRGNQPQHF. DNA for the CDR3: TGTGCCAGCAGTACGGACAGGGGAAATCAGCCCCAGCATTTT.

Regarding this clone: Other DNA sequences in this specimen translate into the identical CDR3. The chain recombines TRBV2 with TRBJ2-7; 8 bases are shared with TRBD1. Germline assignment: CDR1 SNHLY and CDR2 FYNNEI. The ends lost 4 bases at V and 2 bases at J; junction bases unmatched: 4. CDR3 length: 14 amino acids. In DNA, the CDR3 is TGTGCCAGCAGTGCAGGACAGGGACCCTACGAGCAGTACTTC. Its translation: CASSAGQGPYEQYF.

The chain links TRBV2 to TRBJ2-7, with 9 bases aligning to TRBD2. Unmatched junction bases numbered 3, after V lost 3 bases and J lost 3 bases. Per germline, CDR1 SNHLY and CDR2 FYNNEI. There are 14 residues in the CDR3. The CDR3 region has the DNA TGTGCCAGCAGTGAGGGACTAGCCGGCTACGAGCAGTACTTC. Encoded protein: CASSEGLAGYEQYF.

This clone has more than one count but fewer than ten. The rearrangement links TRBV7-2 to TRBJ2-3; tentatively, D is TRBD1 or TRBD2 (5 bases each). The CDR3 is made up of 16 amino acids. Germline assignment: CDR1 SGHTA and CDR2 FQGNSA. V lost 0 bases to trimming and J lost 6 bases, with 16 bases between them. The CDR3 spells CASSLARFGGRDTQYF. In nucleotides, the CDR3 is TGTGCCAGCAGCTTAGCACGGTTTGGGGGAAGGGATACGCAGTATTTT.

CDR3 coding DNA: TGTGCCAGTAGTATCGGCTCAGGAAACATTCAGTACTTC. Its translation is CASSIGSGNIQYF. V is TRBV19 and J is TRBJ2-4, with D unresolved. Germline CDR1 reads LNHDA; CDR2 reads SQIVND (reference sequence). Trimming stripped 3 bases from V and 6 bases from J, with 9 bases between. The CDR3 spans 13 residues.

This rearrangement joins TRBV7-9 to TRBJ1-3, with a weak D call TRBD1 (6 bases). Germline loops: CDR1 SEHNR, CDR2 FQNEAQ (reference sequence). Trimming shortened V by 3 bases and J by 10 bases, and 10 bases separated the two germline ends. This CDR3 is 12 amino acids long. The CDR3 DNA sequence: TGTGCCAGCAGCTTCCCGGGACAAACCATATATTTT. Translated: CASSFPGQTIYF. Full variable domain (rest looked up from reference TRBV7-9 and TRBJ1-3): DTGVSQNPRHKITKRGQNVTFRCDPISEHNRLYWYRQTLGQGPEFLTYFQNEAQLEKSRLLSDRFSAERPKGSFSTLEIQRTEQGDSAMYLCASSFPGQTIYFGEGSWLTVV.

The chain combines TRBV15 with TRBJ1-1, with 7 bases that match TRBD1. Trimming at V came to 0 bases and at J to 11 bases, leaving 3 bases not matched to a gene. Looked up from germline, CDR1 is LNHNV and CDR2 is YYDKDF (reference sequence). CDR3 length: 12 amino acids. CDR3 in DNA: TGTGCCACCAGCAGAGATGACAGGGTCGCTTTCTTT. It specifies CATSRDDRVAFF.

V is TRBV2 and J is TRBJ2-2, with D possibly matching TRBD1 (6 bases). This CDR3 has 15 residues. Germline-derived CDR1 and CDR2 are SNHLY and FYNNEI. V was trimmed by 4 bases and J by 0 bases, leaving 9 bases between them. CDR3 nucleotide sequence: TGTGCCAGCAGTGTAACAGGGACGAACACCGGGGAGCTGTTTTTT. Its translation is CASSVTGTNTGELFF.

Worth noting for this clone: The same CDR3 also results from other DNA sequences found in this sample. The chain combines TRBV19 with TRBJ1-5, with TRBD1 identical over 7 bases. The CDR3 covers 15 residues. Trimming removed 3 bases from V and 2 bases from J; junction bases left unmatched: 4. Per germline, CDR1 LNHDA and CDR2 SQIVND (reference sequence). The CDR3 protein is CASSIGTVGNQPQHF. The CDR3 region has the DNA TGTGCCAGTAGTATCGGGACAGTTGGCAATCAGCCCCAGCATTTT. The full variable domain, rest sourced from reference TRBV19 and TRBJ1-5, is DGGITQSPKYLFRKEGQNVTLSCEQNLNHDAMYWYRQDPGQGLRLIYYSQIVNDFQKGDIAEGYSVSREKKESFPLTVTSAQKNPTAFYLCASSIGTVGNQPQHFGDGTRLSIL.

The V call is TRBV7-2, the J call TRBJ2-3; D may be TRBD2 (6 bases). V dropped 5 bases and J dropped 5 bases, with 20 bases sitting between them. The CDR3 consists of 16 residues. Germline V gene lookup returns CDR1 SGHTA and CDR2 FQGNSA. CDR3 sequence: CASSLLLSGLGDTQYF. The CDR3 nucleotides read TGTGCCAGCAGCCTCTTACTTAGCGGTTTGGGAGATACGCAGTATTTT.

The chain couples TRBV30 to TRBJ2-1, with D perhaps matching TRBD2 (5 bases). V lost 1 base and J lost 0, with 10 bases in between. The CDR3 runs to 15 residues. Germline lookup yields CDR1 GTSNPN and CDR2 SVGIG (reference sequence). The CDR3: CAWSDTGSSYNEQFF. Here the CDR3 DNA reads TGTGCCTGGAGTGATACGGGAAGCTCCTACAATGAGCAGTTCTTC.

This chain uses TRBV5-4 with TRBJ1-2; tentative D call: TRBD1 (5 bases). V shed 0 bases and J shed 5 bases, with 20 bases lying between them. This CDR3 comprises 17 residues. In germline, CDR1 is SGHNT, CDR2 YYREEE (reference sequence). CDR3 nucleotides: TGTGCCAGCAGCTTGGTGCTGCCTGGGGGAGGGTCTTATGGCTACACCTTC. This gives the protein CASSLVLPGGGSYGYTF.

This clone showed up many times. The chain employs TRBV7-6 and TRBJ1-3; D remains unclear. V dropped 7 bases and J dropped 4 bases, with 17 bases sitting between them. Germline values: CDR1 SGHVS, CDR2 FNYEAQ. The CDR3 spans 15 residues. This chain's CDR3 is CASTPQMTHGNTIYF. The CDR3 nucleotides read TGTGCCAGCACCCCTCAGATGACGCACGGAAACACCATATATTTT.

In regard to this clone: Other nucleotide sequences from this sample produce the same CDR3. This chain connects TRBV27 to TRBJ2-7; tentatively, D is TRBD1 (6 bases). Trimming shortened V by 6 bases and J by 3 bases, and 12 bases separated the two germline ends. Germline CDR1 MNHEY, CDR2 SMNVEV (reference sequence). The CDR3 has 13 amino acids. CDR3 residues: CASRIGRGYEQYF. CDR3 in DNA: TGTGCCAGCAGGATCGGCAGGGGCTACGAGCAGTACTTC.

The gene calls are TRBV11-2 and TRBJ2-2; 7 positions match TRBD2. CDR1 and CDR2 (germline): SGHAT, FQNNGV. J lost 3 bases, V lost 5 bases, and 6 bases had no gene match. The length of the CDR3 is 15 residues. CDR3 nucleotides: TGTGCCAGCAGCCGGCGGGGGTTCGACACCGGGGAGCTGTTTTTT. Amino acids: CASSRRGFDTGELFF.

This clone was recorded once. V and J are TRBV29-1 and TRBJ2-3; 7 bases line up with TRBD2. CDR1 and CDR2 from the germline V gene are SQVTM and ANQGSEA. The V gene end was trimmed by 7 bases and the J gene end by 3 bases; junction bases not matched to a gene: 4. This CDR3 contains 12 residues. The CDR3 protein is CSGEGLTDTQYF. CDR3 bases: TGCAGCGGGGAGGGCCTAACAGATACGCAGTATTTT.

The rearrangement links TRBV6-1 to TRBJ1-5, with D uncertain. Germline V CDR1 and CDR2: MNHNS, SASEGT. CDR3 length: 16 amino acids. V dropped 0 bases and J dropped 7 bases, with 16 bases sitting between them. DNA for the CDR3: TGTGCCAGCAGTGAAGCATCCATGTGGGCGCGACAGCCCCAGCATTTT. Translated: CASSEASMWARQPQHF.

The chain carries TRBV5-6 and TRBJ1-3; no clear D gene. The CDR3 spans 15 residues. V lost 3 bases and J 4 bases, leaving 14 bases between the germline ends. CDR1 SGHDT and CDR2 YYEEEE come from the germline V gene. CDR3 in amino acids: CASSYRRPVGNTIYF. Here the CDR3 DNA reads TGTGCCAGCAGCTATCGCCGACCAGTGGGAAACACCATATATTTT.

For the CDR3, the DNA is TGTGCCAGCAGCTTTTTGACAGGTCTAAGGTACGAGCAGTACTTC. This translates into CASSFLTGLRYEQYF. The chain joins TRBV5-5 to TRBJ2-7; D possibly corresponds to TRBD1 (6 bases). CDR3 length: 15 amino acids. Trimming pared 2 bases from V and 4 bases from J, leaving 16 bases between. Germline V gene lookup returns CDR1 SGHKS and CDR2 YYEKEE (reference sequence).